The source of this TCR beta chain is a study of cytomegalovirus exposure and HLA in healthy donors. PCR was performed using 60 Vbeta and 13 Jbeta primers. Method: immunoSEQ multiplex PCR; TCRdb's copy keeps in-frame clones and lacks some. The sample consists of around 200,000 clones, 55% to 75% of them appearing once. CDR3 size: 12 residues. V lost 7 bases and J lost 5, with 11 bases in between. Germline V CDR1 and CDR2: ENHRY, SYGVKD. The specimen was PBMCs. The rearrangement uses TRBV10-3 and TRBJ1-2, with TRBD1 as a possible D gene (6 bases). The clonotype was recovered from a man in his forties in good health and CMV-seropositive. As DNA, the CDR3 is TGTGCCATCACCAGGGACAAGTATGGCTACACCTTC. It specifies CAITRDKYGYTF.